This T cell receptor beta chain originates from a study of CD8+CD57+ T cells in acquired aplastic anemia. Sequenced patients had shown CD8+CD57+ cell expansion by flow cytometry. V gave up 4 bases and J gave up 4 bases, with 17 bases separating them. In germline, CDR1 is SGHDT, CDR2 YYEEEE. This CDR3 spans 16 amino acids. The template for TCR beta VDJ and CDR3 sequence profiling was genomic DNA. TCRdb redid the calling of the reads with MiXCR, one entry per CDR3 protein. The data show roughly 100,000 distinct CDR3 sequences, with roughly two thirds seen just once and 65% held by the top ten. This TCR was recovered from a human donor with aplastic anemia. The J gene is TRBJ2-2, the V gene TRBV5-6, with D tentatively TRBD2 (7 bases). Sequenced material: sorted CD4+, CD8+, or CD8+CD57+ T cells (not recorded which) from PBMCs. CDR3 region: CASSGEGRGSTGELFF. DNA for the CDR3: TGTGCCAGCAGCGGGGAGGGCAGGGGAAGCACCGGGGAGCTGTTTTTT. The full variable domain, completed using reference TRBV5-6 and TRBJ2-2, is DAGVTQSPTHLIKTRGQQVTLRCSPKSGHDTVSWYQQALGQGPQFIFQYYEEEERQRGNFPDRFSGHQFPNYSSELNVNALLLGDSALYLCASSGEGRGSTGELFFGEGSRLTVL.